A single sample is the source of the 19 T cell receptor beta chains below, sequenced in a study of T cells in localized non-small cell lung cancer (TCRdb year 2020). Library preparation was by the immunoSEQ multiplex PCR assay. TCRdb holds this immuneACCESS table with in-frame rearrangements only. Some clones are missing; in checked studies, unresolved V genes explain under half, and the rest has no known cause. Recorded for this sample are roughly 40,000 clones; about 86% of them occurred a single time. Around 7.3% of the sample is in the top ten clones. The input for sequencing was peripheral blood mononuclear cells, taken before any cancer treatment. The source of these receptors is a male donor at least 60 years old with stage II lung adenocarcinoma.

The rearrangement joins TRBV30 to TRBJ1-4; no definite D call. Trimming shortened V by 3 bases and J by 6 bases, and 5 bases separated the two germline ends. The CDR3 contains 11 residues. The germline V gene encodes CDR1 GTSNPN and CDR2 SVGIG (reference sequence). This CDR3 is CAWSTDEKLFF. CDR3 DNA: TGTGCCTGGAGCACAGATGAAAAACTGTTTTTT.

The table lists this clone with a few counts. The chain employs TRBV10-3 and TRBJ1-4, with no clear D. In germline, CDR1 is ENHRY, CDR2 SYGVKD. The V end lost 2 bases, the J end lost 0 bases, and 7 bases lay between the germline ends. This CDR3 is built from 15 residues. In nucleotides, the CDR3 is TGTGCCATCAGTGAGCGCATCTCAACTAATGAAAAACTGTTTTTT. This encodes CAISERISTNEKLFF.

V usage is TRBV29-1 and J usage is TRBJ2-1; maybe TRBD1 (6 bases). CDR3 size: 14 residues. CDR1 and CDR2 (germline): SQVTM, ANQGSEA. V gave up 0 bases and J gave up 6 bases, with 12 bases separating them. CDR3 DNA sequence: TGCAGCGTTGAAGATCTCGGCAGGGGCAATGAGCAGTTCTTC. This gives the protein CSVEDLGRGNEQFF.

This clone was detected only a few times. J is TRBJ1-1 and V is TRBV29-1, with TRBD1 identical over 7 bases. The V gene's germline CDR1 is SQVTM and CDR2 ANQGSEA. J gave up 3 bases and V 5 bases, and 15 bases lay outside the gene matches. The CDR3 runs 16 residues. CDR3 loop: CSVTRDLTGVDTEAFF. DNA of the CDR3: TGCAGCGTTACCAGGGACCTCACAGGGGTCGACACTGAAGCTTTCTTT.

This chain links TRBV27 with TRBJ2-2, with TRBD2 identical over 14 bases. The CDR3 extends over 19 amino acids. Germline V gene sequence: CDR1 MNHEY, CDR2 SMNVEV (reference sequence). V lost 3 bases, J lost 5 bases, and 11 bases stayed unmatched. The CDR3 spells CASSFSGTSGSVGTGELFF. The CDR3 bases are TGTGCCAGCAGTTTCTCCGGGACTAGCGGGAGTGTAGGGACCGGGGAGCTGTTTTTT.

The rearrangement links TRBV2 to TRBJ1-3; D not certain. Trimming pared 5 bases from V and 0 bases from J, leaving 14 bases between. The CDR3 has 16 amino acids. CDR1 is SNHLY and CDR2 is FYNNEI in the germline V gene. The CDR3 here is CASSRTSTPSGNTIYF. The CDR3 bases are TGTGCCAGCAGTCGAACGTCTACCCCCTCTGGAAACACCATATATTTT.

This chain connects TRBV4-2 to TRBJ2-3, with TRBD1 as a possible D gene (5 bases). Germline loops: CDR1 LGHNA, CDR2 YNFKEQ. The CDR3 is 13 residues long. V dropped 8 bases and J dropped 4 bases, with 13 bases sitting between them. CDR3 DNA sequence: TGTGCCAGCGGGGCGTCTCCCCCAGATACGCAGTATTTT. Translating it yields CASGASPPDTQYF.

This clone was seen just once. The chain joins TRBV27 to TRBJ2-3; D ambiguous. Germline loops: CDR1 MNHEY, CDR2 SMNVEV (reference sequence). Deletions cut 2 bases from V and 0 bases from J, with 12 bases between. The CDR3 is 16 residues long. As DNA, the CDR3 is TGTGCCAGCAGTTTAGTGAGTGGCGGCAGCACAGATACGCAGTATTTT. Protein: CASSLVSGGSTDTQYF.

The chain employs TRBV2 and TRBJ2-3; no clear D gene. With 0 bases removed from V and 1 base from J, the gap between germline ends came to 11 bases. Germline loops: CDR1 SNHLY, CDR2 FYNNEI. The CDR3 spans 16 residues. The CDR3 protein is CASSEAVRGGTDTQYF. The CDR3 coding sequence is TGTGCCAGCAGTGAAGCGGTTCGTGGCGGCACAGATACGCAGTATTTT.

The rearrangement uses TRBV29-1 and TRBJ1-1; D may be TRBD1 (5 bases). V dropped 4 bases and J dropped 10 bases, with 13 bases sitting between them. The CDR3 runs to 11 residues. CDR1 and CDR2 from the germline V gene are SQVTM and ANQGSEA. CDR3 sequence: CSVGDGSRAFF. The CDR3 coding sequence is TGCAGCGTTGGGGACGGATCGCGAGCTTTCTTT.

The chain carries TRBV4-1 and TRBJ2-7; 11 bases agree with TRBD2. CDR3 length: 15 residues. V gave up 1 base and J gave up 6 bases; unmatched junction bases: 5. Germline values: CDR1 MGHRA, CDR2 YSYEKL. CDR3 amino acids: CASSQASGRKGEQYF. In DNA form, the CDR3 reads TGCGCCAGCAGCCAAGCTAGCGGGAGGAAGGGCGAGCAGTACTTC.

V and J are TRBV5-5 and TRBJ1-5; D is uncertain. With 2 bases removed from V and 2 bases from J, the gap between germline ends came to 2 bases. The CDR3 contains 12 residues. The germline gives CDR1 SGHKS, CDR2 YYEKEE (reference sequence). CDR3 DNA sequence: TGTGCCAGCAGCTTTGGCAATCAGCCCCAGCATTTT. Its protein product is CASSFGNQPQHF.

The chain uses TRBV7-8 and TRBJ1-2; D is unclear. CDR1 is SGHVS and CDR2 is FQNEAQ in the germline V gene. There are 13 residues in the CDR3. The V end lost 5 bases, the J end lost 2 bases, and 9 bases lay between the germline ends. The CDR3 bases are TGTGCCAGCAGCCCCGACACCAACTATGGCTACACCTTC. Encoded protein: CASSPDTNYGYTF.

This clone was found a few times. The chain links TRBV19 to TRBJ1-2, with a possible D match to TRBD1 (6 bases). The CDR3 is 15 residues long. V was pared by 5 bases and J by 4 bases, with 17 bases between. Per the germline V gene, CDR1 is LNHDA and CDR2 is SQIVND (reference sequence). CDR3 amino acids: CASSPQTGKAYGYTF. The CDR3 nucleotides are TGTGCCAGTAGTCCCCAGACAGGAAAGGCCTATGGCTACACCTTC. Looking up the rest from reference TRBV19 and TRBJ1-2 gives the full variable domain: DGGITQSPKYLFRKEGQNVTLSCEQNLNHDAMYWYRQDPGQGLRLIYYSQIVNDFQKGDIAEGYSVSREKKESFPLTVTSAQKNPTAFYLCASSPQTGKAYGYTFGSGTRLTVV.

CDR3 protein: CASSFPRTQDEAFF. CDR3 nucleotide sequence: TGTGCCAGCAGTTTCCCTAGGACGCAGGATGAAGCTTTCTTT. The chain carries TRBV28 and TRBJ1-1; D ambiguous. Germline CDR1 MDHEN, CDR2 SYDVKM. V shed 3 bases and J shed 7 bases, with 15 bases lying between them. CDR3 length: 14 amino acids.

The chain combines TRBV7-9 with TRBJ2-2, with 7 bases identical to TRBD2. The CDR3 is 15 amino acids. Germline CDR1 reads SEHNR; CDR2 reads FQNEAQ (reference sequence). Trimming cost V 8 bases and J 0 bases; bases outside gene matches: 6. Written as DNA, the CDR3 is TGTGCCAGCGGAAGACTAGCCCCGAACACCGGGGAGCTGTTTTTT. This encodes CASGRLAPNTGELFF.

Remarks on this clone: The junction shows a germline mismatch at one end, possibly a read error. The chain is built from TRBV7-7 and TRBJ2-7, with 8 positions matching TRBD1. This CDR3 region has 15 residues. Germline V CDR1 and CDR2: SSHAT, FNYEAQ (reference sequence). CDR3 nucleotides: TGTGCTAGCAGCTTAGGCGTGGACAGGGCTTACGAGCAGTACTTC. It encodes CASSLGVDRAYEQYF.

The chain employs TRBV28 and TRBJ2-1, with 8 nucleotides matching TRBD1. Germline V lookup: CDR1 MDHEN, CDR2 SYDVKM. With 3 bases clipped from V and 0 bases from J, the junction kept 10 bases outside the gene matches. The CDR3 is 18 amino acids. The CDR3 here is CASSLGVSQGASYNEQFF. The CDR3 bases are TGTGCCAGCAGTTTGGGTGTTTCTCAGGGGGCCTCCTACAATGAGCAGTTCTTC.

The V gene is TRBV19, the J gene TRBJ1-1; 8 bases are shared with TRBD1. CDR1 is LNHDA, CDR2 SQIVND, per germline (reference sequence). CDR3 length: 16 residues. Trimming removed 7 bases from V and 1 base from J; junction bases left unmatched: 11. CDR3 bases: TGTGCCAGTAAGTGGCAGGGGGCTCTCCCGAACACTGAAGCTTTCTTT. The encoded protein is CASKWQGALPNTEAFF.